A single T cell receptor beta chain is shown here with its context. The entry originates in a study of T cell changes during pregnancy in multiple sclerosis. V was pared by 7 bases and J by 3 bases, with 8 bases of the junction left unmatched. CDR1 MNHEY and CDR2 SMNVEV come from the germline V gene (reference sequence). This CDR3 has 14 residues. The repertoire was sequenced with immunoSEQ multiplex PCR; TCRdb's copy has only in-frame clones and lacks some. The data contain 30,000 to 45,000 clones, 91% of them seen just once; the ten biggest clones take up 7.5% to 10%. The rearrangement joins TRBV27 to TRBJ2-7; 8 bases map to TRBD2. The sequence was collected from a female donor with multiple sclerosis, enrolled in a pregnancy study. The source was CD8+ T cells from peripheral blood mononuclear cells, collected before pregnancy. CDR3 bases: TGTGCCAGCACCTCAAGGCTAGCGGGCTACGAGCAGTACTTC. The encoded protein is CASTSRLAGYEQYF.